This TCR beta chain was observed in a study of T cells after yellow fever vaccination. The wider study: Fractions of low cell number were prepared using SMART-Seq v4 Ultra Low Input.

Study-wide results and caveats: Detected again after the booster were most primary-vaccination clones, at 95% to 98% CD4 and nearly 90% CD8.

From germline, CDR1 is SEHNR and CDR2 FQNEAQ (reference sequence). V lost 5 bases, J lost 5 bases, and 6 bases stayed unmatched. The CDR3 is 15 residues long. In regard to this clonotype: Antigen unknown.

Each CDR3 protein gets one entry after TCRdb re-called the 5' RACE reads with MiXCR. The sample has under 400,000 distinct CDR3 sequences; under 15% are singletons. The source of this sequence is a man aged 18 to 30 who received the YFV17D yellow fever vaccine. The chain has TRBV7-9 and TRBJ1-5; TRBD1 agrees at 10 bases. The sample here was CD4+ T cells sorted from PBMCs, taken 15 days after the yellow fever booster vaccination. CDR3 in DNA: TGTGCCAGCAGCCCGGGACAGGGGATGGATCAGCCCCAGCATTTT. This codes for CASSPGQGMDQPQHF.